What follows are 27 T cell receptor beta chains derived from one specimen sequenced in a study of blood T cell repertoires in COVID-19 (dated by TCRdb to the early 2020s). Libraries were constructed by the immunoSEQ multiplex PCR assay. TCRdb obtained this table from immuneACCESS and retained in-frame rearrangements with V and J assigned. These tables miss some clones; where compared with another copy, unresolved V genes account for less than half of the shortfall, and the remainder is unexplained. The sample table records some 240,000 clones; 82% of these occur just once. Roughly 12% of the sample rests with the top ten. The sequencing sample was made of peripheral blood. The source is a woman aged 60 to 75 with active or convalescent COVID-19.

The chain joins TRBV5-1 to TRBJ2-1; a possible D gene is TRBD2 (6 bases). Germline loops: CDR1 SGHRS, CDR2 YFSETQ. Trimming cost V 4 bases and J 10 bases, with 18 bases left between them. The CDR3 consists of 14 residues. The CDR3 coding sequence is TGCGCCAGCAGCGTCGGGACTTCCAGGGCAGAGCAGTTCTTC. Translation: CASSVGTSRAEQFF.

V usage is TRBV10-3 and J usage is TRBJ2-3, with TRBD2 identical over 15 bases. Per germline, CDR1 ENHRY and CDR2 SYGVKD. V shed 0 bases and J 0 bases; nucleotides not matched to a gene: 7. The length of the CDR3 is 20 residues. CDR3 nucleotides: TGTGCCATCAGTGAGTCCGGCGGGACTAGCGGGGGGATCAGCACAGATACGCAGTATTTT. Residues: CAISESGGTSGGISTDTQYF.

The chain uses TRBV19 and TRBJ1-1; 7 bases align to TRBD1. V trimming: 4 bases; J trimming: 0 bases; junction bases outside the gene matches: 11. Germline-derived CDR1 and CDR2 are LNHDA and SQIVND (reference sequence). This CDR3 contains 17 residues. CDR3 sequence: CASSSRQGPRVNTEAFF. The CDR3 coding sequence is TGTGCCAGTAGTAGCCGACAGGGCCCTCGGGTGAACACTGAAGCTTTCTTT. Based on the CDR3 plus reference TRBV19 and TRBJ1-1, the full variable domain is DGGITQSPKYLFRKEGQNVTLSCEQNLNHDAMYWYRQDPGQGLRLIYYSQIVNDFQKGDIAEGYSVSREKKESFPLTVTSAQKNPTAFYLCASSSRQGPRVNTEAFFGQGTRLTVV.

The genes are TRBV18 and TRBJ1-1, with a possible D match to TRBD1 (5 bases). This CDR3 region has 14 residues. Trimming stripped 3 bases from V and 0 bases from J, with 8 bases between. Germline CDR1 and CDR2: KGHSH and LQKENI. The CDR3 sequence: CASSPTTVNTEAFF. In DNA form, the CDR3 reads TGTGCCAGCTCACCCACGACAGTGAACACTGAAGCTTTCTTT.

This chain connects TRBV4-3 to TRBJ1-4, with no clear D. Trimming took off 0 bases at V and 6 bases at J, with 11 bases between the two ends. CDR3 length: 15 residues. Germline V gene data show CDR1 as LGHNA and CDR2 as YSLEER. DNA for the CDR3: TGCGCCAGCAGCCAAGATCTCGGTAGAGATGAAAAACTGTTTTTT. Protein: CASSQDLGRDEKLFF.

This chain uses TRBV9 with TRBJ1-5; 8 positions match TRBD1. The CDR3 consists of 13 residues. Germline CDR1 is SGDLS and CDR2 is YYNGEE. The junction had 5 bases not matched to a gene; V was cut back by 7 bases and J by 5 bases. The CDR3 bases are TGTGCCAGCTCGACAGGGGAGGATCAGCCCCAGCATTTT. Its translation: CASSTGEDQPQHF.

The genes are TRBV3-1 (or the pseudogene TRBV3-2) and TRBJ2-5; 12 bases line up with TRBD2. V lost 1 base and J lost 4; bases outside the gene matches: 10. Looked up from germline, CDR1 is LGHDT and CDR2 is YNNKEL (reference sequence). The length of the CDR3 is 18 residues. This CDR3 reads CASSQVRLAGGLGETQYF. CDR3 sequence (DNA): TGTGCCAGCAGCCAAGTTCGTCTAGCGGGGGGGCTGGGAGAGACCCAGTACTTC.

The chain joins TRBV5-6 to TRBJ1-2, with 7 bases aligning to TRBD1. Germline CDR1 is SGHDT and CDR2 is YYEEEE. Trimming at V came to 4 bases and at J to 4 bases, leaving 10 bases not matched to a gene. The CDR3 extends over 15 amino acids. Here the CDR3 reads CASSPVTGLSYGYTF. The CDR3 nucleotides read TGTGCCAGCAGCCCCGTGACAGGGTTAAGCTATGGCTACACCTTC.

The chain joins TRBV4-1 to TRBJ2-1; 12 positions match TRBD2. The V segment lost 2 bases and the J segment 4 bases; nucleotides outside the gene matches: 0. This CDR3 has 15 residues. Germline CDR1 is MGHRA and CDR2 is YSYEKL. CDR3 sequence (DNA): TGCGCCAGCAGCCAACTAGCGGGGGGGTACAATGAGCAGTTCTTC. As protein: CASSQLAGGYNEQFF.

This clone was recorded only once. The genes are TRBV5-6 and TRBJ2-7; the match to TRBD1 covers 8 bases. CDR1 and CDR2 from the germline V gene are SGHDT and YYEEEE. Trimming took 4 bases from V and 5 from J; bases not matched to a gene: 8. The CDR3 extends over 14 amino acids. Here the CDR3 reads CASSLRDRPHEQYF. CDR3 nucleotide sequence: TGTGCCAGCAGCCTCCGGGACAGGCCCCACGAGCAGTACTTC. Full variable domain (missing parts from reference TRBV5-6 and TRBJ2-7): DAGVTQSPTHLIKTRGQQVTLRCSPKSGHDTVSWYQQALGQGPQFIFQYYEEEERQRGNFPDRFSGHQFPNYSSELNVNALLLGDSALYLCASSLRDRPHEQYFGPGTRLTVT.

The genes are TRBV7-2 and TRBJ2-1; TRBD2 matches 13 bases. The V gene end was trimmed by 4 bases and the J gene end by 7 bases; junction bases not matched to a gene: 10. The CDR3 has 17 residues. Germline V gene lookup returns CDR1 SGHTA and CDR2 FQGNSA. As DNA, the CDR3 is TGTGCCAGCAGCTCCTGGGTGGGGGGACTAGCGGGGAATGAGCAGTTCTTC. Protein: CASSSWVGGLAGNEQFF.

This chain uses TRBV18 with TRBJ2-6; D is possibly TRBD1 (6 bases). The germline V gene has CDR1 KGHSH and CDR2 LQKENI. The CDR3 extends over 18 amino acids. V was cut by 3 bases and J by 0 bases, with 15 bases left in between. DNA for the CDR3: TGTGCCAGCTCACCGCGATCAGGGGTCCGCTCTGGGGCCAACGTCCTGACTTTC. It encodes CASSPRSGVRSGANVLTF.

Details on this clone: This same CDR3 is encoded by further DNA sequences in the sample. V is TRBV10-3 and J is TRBJ1-1; the match to TRBD1 covers 8 bases. The CDR3 totals 15 residues. Trimming removed 3 bases from V and 1 base from J; junction bases left unmatched: 4. Germline V gene sequence: CDR1 ENHRY, CDR2 SYGVKD. CDR3 sequence (DNA): TGTGCCATCAGTGAACCAGGACAGGGGAACACTGAAGCTTTCTTT. This translates into CAISEPGQGNTEAFF.

The CDR3 loop is CASRNSGGAGYTF. Here the CDR3 DNA reads TGTGCCAGCAGGAATTCAGGGGGCGCTGGCTACACCTTC. V usage is TRBV12-3 or TRBV12-4 and J usage is TRBJ1-2; TRBD1 agrees at 8 bases. Unmatched junction bases numbered 7, after V lost 6 bases and J lost 7 bases. The CDR3 sequence is 13 residues long.

This chain joins TRBV6-1 and TRBJ2-5; 16 bases line up with TRBD2. The germline V gene encodes CDR1 MNHNS and CDR2 SASEGT. The CDR3 has 18 amino acids. The V segment lost 0 bases and the J segment 5 bases; nucleotides outside the gene matches: 6. CDR3 DNA: TGTGCCAGCAGTGAAGCGGGGACTAGCGGGGGGGCACTGGAGACCCAGTACTTC. It translates to CASSEAGTSGGALETQYF.

The gene calls are TRBV19 and TRBJ2-7, with 10 bases identical to TRBD1. Germline V gene sequence: CDR1 LNHDA, CDR2 SQIVND (reference sequence). Trimming removed 6 bases from V and 2 bases from J; junction bases left unmatched: 7. The CDR3 contains 15 residues. CDR3 in amino acids: CASSRGQGQTYEQYF. As DNA, the CDR3 is TGTGCCAGTAGCCGGGGACAGGGGCAAACCTACGAGCAGTACTTC.

The V call is TRBV6-6, the J call TRBJ1-2; perhaps TRBD1 as D (5 bases). CDR1 is MNHNY, CDR2 SVGAGI, per germline (reference sequence). V lost 9 bases and J lost 5, with 10 bases in between. This CDR3 spans 11 amino acids. DNA for the CDR3: TGTGCCAGTATGGGGACTTATGGCTACACCTTC. Its protein product is CASMGTYGYTF.

The V and J genes are TRBV2 and TRBJ1-2; TRBD1 might be the D (6 bases). Trimming shortened V by 6 bases and J by 5 bases, and 16 bases separated the two germline ends. The germline V gene has CDR1 SNHLY and CDR2 FYNNEI. The CDR3 totals 14 residues. The CDR3 reads CASRYQAQGYGYTF. CDR3 DNA sequence: TGTGCCAGCAGGTACCAAGCTCAGGGGTATGGCTACACCTTC. Using reference TRBV2 and TRBJ1-2 for the parts outside the CDR3, the full variable domain is EPEVTQTPSHQVTQMGQEVILRCVPISNHLYFYWYRQILGQKVEFLVSFYNNEISEKSEIFDDQFSVERPDGSNFTLKIRSTKLEDSAMYFCASRYQAQGYGYTFGSGTRLTVV.

The chain has TRBV3-1 (or the pseudogene TRBV3-2) and TRBJ1-1; unclear D gene. The V end lost 1 base, the J end lost 0 bases, and 6 bases lay between the germline ends. This CDR3 contains 14 residues. CDR1 is LGHDT, CDR2 YNNKEL, per germline (reference sequence). The chain's CDR3 is CASSQGGLNTEAFF. DNA for the CDR3: TGTGCCAGCAGCCAAGGTGGCCTGAACACTGAAGCTTTCTTT.

V usage is TRBV9 and J usage is TRBJ1-4; no clear D gene. CDR1 is SGDLS, CDR2 YYNGEE, per germline. The CDR3 covers 14 residues. Deletions cut 0 bases from V and 0 bases from J, with 3 bases between. CDR3 DNA: TGTGCCAGCAGCGTAGCATCAACTAATGAAAAACTGTTTTTT. Its protein is CASSVASTNEKLFF.

The sample holds one count of this clone. This chain connects TRBV7-2 to TRBJ2-7; TRBD2 agrees at 8 bases. Germline CDR1 SGHTA, CDR2 FQGNSA. V lost 2 bases and J lost 1; bases outside the gene matches: 1. The CDR3 covers 14 residues. CDR3 protein: CASSLSGGSYEQYF. In nucleotides, the CDR3 is TGTGCCAGCAGCTTATCGGGGGGGTCCTACGAGCAGTACTTC. Filled out from reference TRBV7-2 and TRBJ2-7, the complete variable domain reads GAGVSQSPSNKVTEKGKDVELRCDPISGHTALYWYRQSLGQGLEFLIYFQGNSAPDKSGLPSDRFSAERTGGSVSTLTIQRTQQEDSAVYLCASSLSGGSYEQYFGPGTRLTVT.

This chain links TRBV6-1 with TRBJ1-5; D might be TRBD1 (5 bases). Per germline, CDR1 MNHNS and CDR2 SASEGT. There are 16 residues in the CDR3. V was shortened by 4 bases and J by 1 base, with 14 bases between the two germline ends. The CDR3 nucleotides read TGTGCCAGCAGTGGCTTCGGGGGAGGGAGCAATCAGCCCCAGCATTTT. This sequence encodes CASSGFGGGSNQPQHF.

The chain combines TRBV7-3 with TRBJ2-3; 8 bases fit TRBD2. The V segment lost 10 bases and the J segment 2 bases; nucleotides outside the gene matches: 11. CDR3 size: 15 residues. Germline V gene lookup returns CDR1 SGHTA and CDR2 FQGTGA. This CDR3 is CAKSEAGAVTDTQYF. CDR3 DNA: TGTGCCAAATCCGAAGCGGGGGCCGTCACAGATACGCAGTATTTT. The whole variable domain, remainder taken from reference TRBV7-3 and TRBJ2-3, is GAGVSQTPSNKVTEKGKYVELRCDPISGHTALYWYRQSLGQGPEFLIYFQGTGAADDSGLPNDRFFAVRPEGSVSTLKIQRTERGDSAVYLCAKSEAGAVTDTQYFGPGTRLTVL.

This chain joins TRBV13 and TRBJ1-6, with 9 bases aligning to TRBD1. Germline V gene lookup returns CDR1 PRHDT and CDR2 FYEKMQ (reference sequence). The CDR3 spans 17 residues. V shed 8 bases, J shed 2 bases, and the junction held 10 bases outside the gene matches. The CDR3 DNA reads as TGTGCCAGCGGGGACAGGGACAGGCCCACCTATAATTCACCCCTCCACTTT. This translates into CASGDRDRPTYNSPLHF. The whole variable domain, remainder taken from reference TRBV13 and TRBJ1-6, is AAGVIQSPRHLIKEKRETATLKCYPIPRHDTVYWYQQGPGQDPQFLISFYEKMQSDKGSIPDRFSAQQFSDYHSELNMSSLELGDSALYFCASGDRDRPTYNSPLHFGNGTRLTVT.

The J gene is TRBJ2-1, the V gene TRBV1; the D call in the table, TRBD2, was not verified against the DNA. TRBV1 is an annotated pseudogene. This CDR3 contains 17 residues. In DNA form, the CDR3 reads TGCACCAGCAGCCACGGCCAGGACTCAAGCTCCTACAATGAGCAGTTCTTC. Its translation is CTSSHGQDSSSYNEQFF.

The genes are TRBV11-1 and TRBJ2-5; 8 bases are shared with TRBD2. The CDR3 runs to 16 residues. The trim removed 6 bases at V and 1 base at J, leaving 10 bases unmatched. The germline V gene has CDR1 SGHAT and CDR2 FQDESV (reference sequence). The CDR3 DNA is TGTGCCAGCAGACCCGGGAGCGGGGGACCCCAAGAGACCCAGTACTTC. As protein: CASRPGSGGPQETQYF.

The chain couples TRBV5-1 to TRBJ2-2; perhaps TRBD2 as D (6 bases). There are 18 residues in the CDR3. V was shortened by 3 bases and J by 4 bases, with 22 bases between the two germline ends. Germline CDR1 and CDR2: SGHRS and YFSETQ. DNA of the CDR3: TGCGCCAGCAGCTCATATCCGGGGGAACGGCGGGGCACCGGGGAGCTGTTTTTT. Its protein product is CASSSYPGERRGTGELFF.